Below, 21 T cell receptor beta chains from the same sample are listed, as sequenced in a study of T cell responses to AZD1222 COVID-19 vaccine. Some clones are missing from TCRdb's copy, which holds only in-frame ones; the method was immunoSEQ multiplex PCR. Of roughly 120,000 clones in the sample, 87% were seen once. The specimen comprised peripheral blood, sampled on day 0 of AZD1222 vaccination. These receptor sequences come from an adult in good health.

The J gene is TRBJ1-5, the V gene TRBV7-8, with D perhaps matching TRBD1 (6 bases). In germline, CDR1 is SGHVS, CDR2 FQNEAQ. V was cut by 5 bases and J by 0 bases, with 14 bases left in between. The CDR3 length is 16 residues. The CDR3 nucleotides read TGTGCCAGCAGCCACAGGGACTGGGATAGCAATCAGCCCCAGCATTTT. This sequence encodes CASSHRDWDSNQPQHF.

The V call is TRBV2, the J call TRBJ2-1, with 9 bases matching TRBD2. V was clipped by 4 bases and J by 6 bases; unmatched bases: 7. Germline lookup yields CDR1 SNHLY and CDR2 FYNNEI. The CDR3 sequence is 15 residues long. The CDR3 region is CASSVEAGGRNEQFF. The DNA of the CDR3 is TGTGCCAGCAGTGTGGAAGCGGGGGGACGCAATGAGCAGTTCTTC.

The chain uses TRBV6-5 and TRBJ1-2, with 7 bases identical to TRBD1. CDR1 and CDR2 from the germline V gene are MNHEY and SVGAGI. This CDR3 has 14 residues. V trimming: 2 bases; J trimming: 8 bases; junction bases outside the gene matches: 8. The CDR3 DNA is TGTGCCAGCAGTTACGACAGGGTCTCTCTCGGCTACACCTTC. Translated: CASSYDRVSLGYTF.

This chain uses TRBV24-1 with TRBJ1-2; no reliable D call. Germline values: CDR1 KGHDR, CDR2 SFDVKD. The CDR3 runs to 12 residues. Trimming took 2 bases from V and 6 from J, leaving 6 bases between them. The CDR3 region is CATSDYYNGYTF. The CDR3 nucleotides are TGTGCCACCAGTGATTATTATAATGGCTACACCTTC.

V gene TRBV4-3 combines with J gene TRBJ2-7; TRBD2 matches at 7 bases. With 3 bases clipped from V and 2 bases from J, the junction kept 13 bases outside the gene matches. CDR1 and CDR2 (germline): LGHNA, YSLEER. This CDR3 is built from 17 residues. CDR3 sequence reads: CASSQYSSGRTAYEQYF. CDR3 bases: TGCGCCAGCAGCCAGTATTCATCCGGGAGGACCGCCTACGAGCAGTACTTC.

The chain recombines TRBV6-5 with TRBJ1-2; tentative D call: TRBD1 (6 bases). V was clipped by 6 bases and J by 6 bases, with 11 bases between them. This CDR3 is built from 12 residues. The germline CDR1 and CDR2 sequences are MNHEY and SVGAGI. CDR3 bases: TGTGCCAGCAGGTCAGGGGCCGATGGCTACACCTTC. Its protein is CASRSGADGYTF.

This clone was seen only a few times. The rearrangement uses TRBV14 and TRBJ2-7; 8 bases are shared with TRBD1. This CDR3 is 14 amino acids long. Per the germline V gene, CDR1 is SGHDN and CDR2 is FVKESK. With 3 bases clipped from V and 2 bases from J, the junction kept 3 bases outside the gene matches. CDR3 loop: CASSQLGQAYEQYF. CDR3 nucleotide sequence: TGTGCCAGCAGCCAGTTGGGACAGGCCTACGAGCAGTACTTC. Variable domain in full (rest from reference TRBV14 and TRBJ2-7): EAGVTQFPSHSVIEKGQTVTLRCDPISGHDNLYWYRRVMGKEIKFLLHFVKESKQDESGMPNNRFLAERTGGTYSTLKVQPAELEDSGVYFCASSQLGQAYEQYFGPGTRLTVT.

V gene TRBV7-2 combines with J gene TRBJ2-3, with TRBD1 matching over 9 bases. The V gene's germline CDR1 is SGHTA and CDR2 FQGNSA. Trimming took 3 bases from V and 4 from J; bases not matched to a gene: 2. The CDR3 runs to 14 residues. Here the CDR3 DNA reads TGTGCCAGCAGCTTTGACAGGGGGGCAGATACGCAGTATTTT. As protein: CASSFDRGADTQYF.

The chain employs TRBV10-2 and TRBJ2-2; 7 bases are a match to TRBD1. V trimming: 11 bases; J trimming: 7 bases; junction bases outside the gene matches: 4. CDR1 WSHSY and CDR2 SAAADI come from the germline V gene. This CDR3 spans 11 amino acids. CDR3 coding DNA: TGCGCCGCGTCAGGGGGCGGGGAGCTGTTTTTT. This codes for CAASGGGELFF.

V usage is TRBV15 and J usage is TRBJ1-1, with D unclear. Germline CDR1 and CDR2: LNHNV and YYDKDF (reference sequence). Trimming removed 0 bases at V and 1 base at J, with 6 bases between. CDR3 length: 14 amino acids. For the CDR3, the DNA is TGTGCCACCAGCAGAGATTCGGCGAACACTGAAGCTTTCTTT. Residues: CATSRDSANTEAFF.

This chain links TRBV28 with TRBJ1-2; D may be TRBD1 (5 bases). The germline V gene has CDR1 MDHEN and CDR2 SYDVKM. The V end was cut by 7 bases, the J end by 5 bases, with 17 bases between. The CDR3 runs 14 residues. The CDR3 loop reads CASNTPGGRYGYTF. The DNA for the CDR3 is TGTGCCAGCAACACACCCGGGGGACGGTATGGCTACACCTTC.

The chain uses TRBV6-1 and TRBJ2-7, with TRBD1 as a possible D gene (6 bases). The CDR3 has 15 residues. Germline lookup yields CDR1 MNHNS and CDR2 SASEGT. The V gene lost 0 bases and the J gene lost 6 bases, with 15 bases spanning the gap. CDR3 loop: CASSEAGQGLIEQYF. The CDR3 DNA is TGTGCCAGCAGTGAAGCTGGTCAGGGGCTCATCGAGCAGTACTTC.

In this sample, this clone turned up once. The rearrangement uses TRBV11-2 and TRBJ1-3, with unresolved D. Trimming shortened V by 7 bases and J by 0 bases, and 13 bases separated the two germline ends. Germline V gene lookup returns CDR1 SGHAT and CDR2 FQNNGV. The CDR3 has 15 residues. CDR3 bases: TGTGCCAGCACTGGGAGCACCTACTCTGGAAACACCATATATTTT. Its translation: CASTGSTYSGNTIYF.

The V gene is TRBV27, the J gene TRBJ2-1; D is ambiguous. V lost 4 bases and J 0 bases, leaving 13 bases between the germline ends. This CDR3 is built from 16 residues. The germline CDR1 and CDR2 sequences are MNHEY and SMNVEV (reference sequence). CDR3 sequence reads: CASSSRLSSSYNEQFF. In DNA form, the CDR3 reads TGTGCCAGCAGTTCCCGACTCTCCAGCTCCTACAATGAGCAGTTCTTC.

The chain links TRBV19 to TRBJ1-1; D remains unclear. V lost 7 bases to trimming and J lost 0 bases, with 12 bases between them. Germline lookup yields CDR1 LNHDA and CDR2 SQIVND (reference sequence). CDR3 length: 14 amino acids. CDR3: CASKVGQVNTEAFF. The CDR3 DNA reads TGTGCCAGTAAAGTGGGCCAGGTGAACACTGAAGCTTTCTTT.

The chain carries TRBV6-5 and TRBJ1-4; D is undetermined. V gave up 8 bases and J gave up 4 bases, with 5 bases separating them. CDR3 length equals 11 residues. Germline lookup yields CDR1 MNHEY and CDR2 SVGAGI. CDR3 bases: TGTGCCAGCGAGGGTAATGAAAAACTGTTTTTT. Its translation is CASEGNEKLFF.

The CDR3 is CASSQKPGGLYGYTF. The CDR3 DNA reads as TGTGCCAGCAGCCAAAAGCCAGGGGGGCTCTATGGCTACACCTTC. The rearrangement uses TRBV3-1 (or the pseudogene TRBV3-2) and TRBJ1-2, with 7 nucleotides matching TRBD1. The CDR3 consists of 15 residues. V was pared by 2 bases and J by 4 bases, with 7 bases of the junction left unmatched. Germline V CDR1 and CDR2: LGHDT, YNNKEL (reference sequence).

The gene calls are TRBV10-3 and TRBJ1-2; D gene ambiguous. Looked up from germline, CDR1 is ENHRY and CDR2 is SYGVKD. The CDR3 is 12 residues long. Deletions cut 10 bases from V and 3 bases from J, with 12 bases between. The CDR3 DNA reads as TGTGCCACCCGGGAGGAATACTATGGCTACACCTTC. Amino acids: CATREEYYGYTF.

The CDR3 region has the DNA TGTGCCAGCAGATCGACAGGAGAGTATGGCTACACCTTC. It encodes CASRSTGEYGYTF. The gene calls are TRBV11-2 and TRBJ1-2; maybe TRBD1 (6 bases). Trimming took 6 bases from V and 5 from J, leaving 13 bases between them. Looked up from germline, CDR1 is SGHAT and CDR2 is FQNNGV. The CDR3 sequence is 13 residues long.

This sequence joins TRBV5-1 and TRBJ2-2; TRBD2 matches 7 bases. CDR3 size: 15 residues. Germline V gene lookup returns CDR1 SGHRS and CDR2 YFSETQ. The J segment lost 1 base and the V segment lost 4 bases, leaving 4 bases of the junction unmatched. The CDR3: CASSPLAVNTGELFF. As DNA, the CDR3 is TGCGCCAGCAGCCCCCTAGCGGTGAACACCGGGGAGCTGTTTTTT.

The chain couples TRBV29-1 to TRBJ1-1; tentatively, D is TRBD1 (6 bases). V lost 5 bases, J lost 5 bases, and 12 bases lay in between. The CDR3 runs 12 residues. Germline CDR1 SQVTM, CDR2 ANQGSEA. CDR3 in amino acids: CSVQGFWTEAFF. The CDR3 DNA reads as TGCAGCGTTCAGGGGTTCTGGACTGAAGCTTTCTTT.